The 17 T cell receptor beta chains below were found in one sample sequenced in a study of T cell responses to AZD1222 COVID-19 vaccine. Only in-frame clones appear in the TCRdb table, and some are missing; sequencing was by immunoSEQ multiplex PCR. The table has about 140,000 clones, about 92% seen once. Here the sequenced sample was peripheral blood, taken on day 0 of AZD1222 vaccination. Receptors were obtained from an adult in good health.

CDR3 loop: CASSSQGDEQYF. CDR3 in DNA: TGCGCCAGCAGCTCACAGGGAGACGAGCAGTACTTC. J is TRBJ2-7 and V is TRBV5-1; possibly TRBD1 for D (6 bases). The CDR3 consists of 12 residues. V lost 3 bases and J 5 bases, leaving 9 bases between the germline ends. Germline CDR1 is SGHRS and CDR2 is YFSETQ.

The V and J genes are TRBV7-6 and TRBJ2-1, with D possibly being TRBD2 (6 bases). The germline V and J ends were trimmed by 1 base and 3 bases, with 22 bases remaining between them. Germline-derived CDR1 and CDR2 are SGHVS and FNYEAQ. CDR3 length: 19 amino acids. The CDR3 spells CASSLVLSRAGSHYNEQFF. The CDR3 DNA is TGTGCCAGCAGCTTAGTATTGAGCAGGGCGGGGAGTCACTACAATGAGCAGTTCTTC.

The chain carries TRBV7-6 and TRBJ1-1, with a tentative D call TRBD1 (5 bases). Trimming cost V 0 bases and J 2 bases, with 16 bases left between them. The germline V gene encodes CDR1 SGHVS and CDR2 FNYEAQ. CDR3 length: 17 residues. The CDR3 loop is CASSLAAYGGANTEAFF. For the CDR3, the DNA is TGTGCCAGCAGCTTAGCGGCTTACGGAGGGGCTAACACTGAAGCTTTCTTT.

The chain uses TRBV14 and TRBJ1-6; D might be TRBD1 (5 bases). In germline, CDR1 is SGHDN, CDR2 FVKESK. V was pared by 4 bases and J by 5 bases, with 15 bases between. CDR3 length: 16 residues. Here the CDR3 DNA reads TGTGCCAGCAGCCTGGTGGGGACGCCAAATAATTCACCCCTCCACTTT. The encoded protein is CASSLVGTPNNSPLHF.

This chain connects TRBV19 to TRBJ2-5, with D perhaps TRBD1 or TRBD2 (5 bases each). Trimming stripped 7 bases from V and 5 bases from J, with 11 bases between. CDR3 length: 12 residues. Germline lookup yields CDR1 LNHDA and CDR2 SQIVND (reference sequence). In DNA form, the CDR3 reads TGTGCCAGTAAAGGGACGATGGAGACCCAGTACTTC. The encoded protein is CASKGTMETQYF.

The chain is built from TRBV7-2 and TRBJ2-5, with D perhaps matching TRBD2 (6 bases). Per the germline V gene, CDR1 is SGHTA and CDR2 is FQGNSA. The V end was cut by 5 bases, the J end by 2 bases, with 6 bases between. The CDR3 is made up of 12 amino acids. CDR3 DNA sequence: TGTGCCAGCAGCCGGGGGCAAGAGACCCAGTACTTC. It specifies CASSRGQETQYF.

V is TRBV7-3 and J is TRBJ2-2; D is possibly TRBD2 (6 bases). Germline assignment: CDR1 SGHTA and CDR2 FQGTGA. Trimming left V 5 bases short and J 7 bases short, with 14 bases between. This CDR3 has 14 amino acids. CDR3 protein: CASSPLEGVGELFF. The CDR3, as DNA: TGTGCCAGCAGCCCCTTGGAGGGAGTCGGGGAGCTGTTTTTT.

This chain links TRBV27 with TRBJ2-7, with 10 nucleotides matching TRBD1. Trimming cost V 6 bases and J 6 bases; bases outside gene matches: 5. CDR3 length: 13 amino acids. The germline CDR1 and CDR2 sequences are MNHEY and SMNVEV (reference sequence). DNA for the CDR3: TGTGCCAGCAGCCGATGGACAGGGGGCGAGCAGTACTTC. Translated, it gives CASSRWTGGEQYF.

The J gene is TRBJ1-6, the V gene TRBV19; D may be TRBD1 (6 bases). The CDR3 loop spans 16 amino acids. V was pared by 7 bases and J by 8 bases, with 21 bases between. Germline CDR1 is LNHDA and CDR2 is SQIVND (reference sequence). DNA of the CDR3: TGTGCCAGTACCGAAACTGTTCAGGGGCTTGATTCACCCCTCCACTTT. It specifies CASTETVQGLDSPLHF.

The rearrangement joins TRBV4-3 to TRBJ2-7; D gene ambiguous. In germline, CDR1 is LGHNA, CDR2 YSLEER. Trimming removed 1 base at V and 0 bases at J, with 7 bases between. The CDR3 consists of 14 residues. Here the CDR3 reads CASSQGTASYEQYF. The CDR3 DNA is TGCGCCAGCAGCCAAGGAACAGCCTCCTACGAGCAGTACTTC.

The sample holds one count of this clone. The chain carries TRBV7-9 and TRBJ2-1, with 14 nucleotides matching TRBD2. V shed 5 bases and J 7 bases; nucleotides not matched to a gene: 7. The CDR3 has 16 amino acids. Germline V CDR1 and CDR2: SEHNR, FQNEAQ (reference sequence). CDR3 DNA: TGTGCCAGCAGCGAGGGACTAGCGGGAGAAAGGAATGAGCAGTTCTTC. Protein: CASSEGLAGERNEQFF. Full variable domain (outside the CDR3, taken from reference TRBV7-9 and TRBJ2-1): DTGVSQNPRHKITKRGQNVTFRCDPISEHNRLYWYRQTLGQGPEFLTYFQNEAQLEKSRLLSDRFSAERPKGSFSTLEIQRTEQGDSAMYLCASSEGLAGERNEQFFGPGTRLTVL.

V usage is TRBV4-1 and J usage is TRBJ2-2, with D unresolved. The CDR3 contains 14 residues. Germline CDR1 reads MGHRA; CDR2 reads YSYEKL. V lost 2 bases to trimming and J lost 3 bases, with 7 bases between them. Here the CDR3 DNA reads TGCGCCAGCAGCCAATTCAAGCACACCGGGGAGCTGTTTTTT. Translating it yields CASSQFKHTGELFF.

This clone has only one observation. The rearrangement links TRBV6-5 to TRBJ2-4, with no clear D. V lost 5 bases and J lost 5, with 13 bases in between. The CDR3 is made up of 14 amino acids. Germline CDR1 is MNHEY and CDR2 is SVGAGI. The CDR3 bases are TGTGCCAGCAGTCCAACCAGGTCCCAAAACATTCAGTACTTC. Translated: CASSPTRSQNIQYF.

The genes are TRBV6-5 and TRBJ1-1, with 8 bases identical to TRBD1. V lost 5 bases to trimming and J lost 4 bases; unmatched junction nucleotides: 6. Per germline, CDR1 MNHEY and CDR2 SVGAGI. The CDR3 loop spans 14 amino acids. CDR3 loop: CASSHRQGLTEAFF. The CDR3 bases are TGTGCCAGCAGTCACCGACAGGGGCTCACTGAAGCTTTCTTT.

V gene TRBV7-9 combines with J gene TRBJ1-4; D is perhaps TRBD1 (5 bases). Germline V gives CDR1 SEHNR, CDR2 FQNEAQ (reference sequence). Deletions cut 2 bases from V and 4 bases from J, with 11 bases between. There are 15 residues in the CDR3. This CDR3 is CASSLRQTSNEKLFF. The CDR3 coding sequence is TGTGCCAGCAGCTTAAGACAGACCAGTAATGAAAAACTGTTTTTT.

The V gene is TRBV11-2, the J gene TRBJ1-4; D is undetermined. CDR3 size: 14 residues. Trimming stripped 3 bases from V and 0 bases from J, with 5 bases between. Germline CDR1 and CDR2: SGHAT and FQNNGV. This chain's CDR3 is CASSFATTNEKLFF. The DNA for the CDR3 is TGTGCCAGCAGCTTCGCCACAACTAATGAAAAACTGTTTTTT.

The chain is built from TRBV19 and TRBJ1-5; a possible D gene is TRBD1 (6 bases). The CDR3 contains 16 residues. Per germline, CDR1 LNHDA and CDR2 SQIVND (reference sequence). Trimming shortened V by 5 bases and J by 0 bases, and 14 bases separated the two germline ends. Written as DNA, the CDR3 is TGTGCCAGTAGTCCGGACAGTCCTTATAGCAATCAGCCCCAGCATTTT. Translated: CASSPDSPYSNQPQHF.